The following is a T cell receptor beta chain sequence with its context. Its antigen remains unidentified. Germline V gene sequence: CDR1 SGHAT, CDR2 FQNNGV. V lost 3 bases to trimming and J lost 3 bases, with 18 bases between them. The CDR3 extends over 16 amino acids. The data were taken from a study of OX40 agonist ivuxolimab in advanced cancers. As for the study in general: The patients' treatment was ivuxolimab, an agonistic anti-OX40 (CD134) antibody.

Whole-study results and caveats: Antigens targeted by the expanded peripheral T cells were not determined.

Here immunoSEQ multiplex PCR was the method, and the copy in TCRdb shows in-frame clones only, minus some. The repertoire consists of just over 80,000 clones, with about 88% occurring once and the leading ten covering 0.6% to 0.85%. Cycle 7 day 1, cycle 4 day 1, and baseline were the timepoints at which blood was sampled. This material consisted of CD4+ or CD8+ T cells sorted from blood, taken in a trial of the OX40 agonist ivuxolimab. The sequence was obtained from an adult with an advanced solid tumor such as melanoma, head and neck, liver or kidney cancer. The chain joins TRBV11-2 to TRBJ2-7; the D is unclear. CDR3 nucleotide sequence: TGTGCCAGCAGCTTCGGGTCCCTAATGTATTACTACGAGCAGTACTTC. Protein: CASSFGSLMYYYEQYF.